The table lists the clone carrying this T cell receptor (beta chain) with a count of one. The target antigen is unknown. The CDR3 sequence is 13 residues long. Looked up from germline, CDR1 is SGHRS and CDR2 is YFSETQ. The V end lost 4 bases, the J end lost 3 bases, and 10 bases lay between the germline ends. With survey level as its setting, the immunoSEQ assay was v3.0. Only in-frame clones appear in the TCRdb table, and some are missing; sequencing was by immunoSEQ multiplex PCR. The data hold 15,000 to 20,000 clones, with about 80% observed a single time. Amounts of about 0.9-11 million cryopreserved PBMC were held in the samples before DNA extraction. The source of the sample is a study of long-term antiretroviral therapy in people with HIV. Study outcomes and limitations: HIV repertoires showed narrower CDR3 length ranges than controls. In samples taken after ART, diversity increased but remained below transplant donor control levels.

The TCR comes from a man aged 50 or older with HIV. J is TRBJ1-1 and V is TRBV5-1; D call uncertain. Sample: unsorted PBMCs, taken 0.3 years before starting antiretroviral therapy. This CDR3 reads CASSGNWDTEAFF. CDR3 bases: TGCGCCAGCAGCGGAAACTGGGACACTGAAGCTTTCTTT.